The T cell receptor beta chain under discussion was sequenced for a study of response to subunit inactivated influenza vaccine. The CDR3 covers 14 residues. The germline CDR1 and CDR2 sequences are SQVTM and ANQGSEA. V was clipped by 7 bases and J by 0 bases, with 12 bases between them. As for this clonotype: Its antigen is unidentified. A much more abundant neighbour one base away suggests this may be a read error.

The study's findings and limits: T cells newly recruited by each seasonal influenza vaccination are few, the authors suggested.

TCRdb recomputed calls from the RT-PCR reads with MiXCR, one row per CDR3 protein. The sample shows about 500,000 distinct CDR3 sequences, 16% of them seen only once. V usage is TRBV29-1 and J usage is TRBJ2-2, with a tentative D call TRBD2 (6 bases). Sequencing was performed on CD4+ T cells sorted from PBMCs, taken less than 25 months after vaccination. This receptor was obtained from a man between 50 and 75 years old who received an inactivated influenza vaccine. The CDR3 here is CSAERASNTGELFF. CDR3 DNA sequence: TGCAGCGCAGAGCGGGCCTCGAACACCGGGGAGCTGTTTTTT.